Listed here are 2 T cell receptor beta chains from one sample, sequenced in a study of blood T cell repertoires in COVID-19. Sequencing was performed with immunoSEQ multiplex PCR; in TCRdb, only in-frame clones are kept and a portion is missing. Altogether approximately 260,000 clones are present, around 81% being singletons, with the ten largest covering 3.4%. Sequencing was done on a sample of PBMCs or T cells enriched from blood (not recorded which). The receptors shown here come from a man aged 50 or older who had recovered from COVID-19.

J is TRBJ2-1 and V is TRBV7-8; D is ambiguous. The CDR3 sequence is 14 residues long. V lost 5 bases, J lost 6 bases, and 14 bases lay in between. The germline V gene has CDR1 SGHVS and CDR2 FQNEAQ. Here the CDR3 DNA reads TGTGCCAGCAGCCTCGGTAGTAGCTCCAATGAGCAGTTCTTC. Its protein is CASSLGSSSNEQFF. Combining the CDR3 with reference TRBV7-8 and TRBJ2-1 gives the whole variable domain GAGVSQSPRYKVAKRGQDVALRCDPISGHVSLFWYQQALGQGPEFLTYFQNEAQLDKSGLPSDRFFAERPEGSVSTLKIQRTQQEDSAVYLCASSLGSSSNEQFFGPGTRLTVL.

This clone was seen a few times. Other DNA sequences in this sample translate to the same CDR3. The V and J genes are TRBV5-6 and TRBJ2-5; D is unclear. V lost 0 bases, J lost 3 bases, and 6 bases lay in between. The CDR3 sequence is 13 residues long. Germline V lookup: CDR1 SGHDT, CDR2 YYEEEE. Written as DNA, the CDR3 is TGTGCCAGCAGCTTGGGACGGGAAGAGACCCAGTACTTC. Its translation: CASSLGREETQYF.